Included here is one TCR beta chain sequence, with context. The target antigen is unknown. Assay used: immunoSEQ multiplex PCR; TCRdb lists only in-frame clones, some missing. The sample has some 10,000 clones; approximately 90% are singletons. This sample was included in a study of T cells after posttransplantation cyclophosphamide. Study observations and caveats: Tissue-infiltrating T cells from skin or gut overlapped little with blood T cells. After PTCy, TRB diversity resembled that of CNI/methotrexate controls. Later blood repertoires were often dominated by clones from the donor CD8+ memory compartment.

Control samples came 1 year after myeloablative marrow transplants with methotrexate plus calcineurin inhibitor. With 4 bases removed from V and 10 bases from J, the gap between germline ends came to 8 bases. CDR1 is MNHEY, CDR2 SVGAGI, per germline. The CDR3 is made up of 11 amino acids. This clonotype was obtained from a male patient in his 30s who received an allogeneic stem cell transplant from an unrelated donor, was CMV-positive, and had no GVHD. Some T cells here may be from the graft donor. The specimen comprised PBMCs, sampled after an allogeneic stem cell transplant with a calcineurin inhibitor and methotrexate. V gene TRBV6-5 combines with J gene TRBJ2-1; weak D call: TRBD1 (6 bases). The CDR3 protein is CASSSGDEQFF. The CDR3 coding sequence is TGTGCCAGCAGTTCAGGGGACGAGCAGTTCTTC.